These T cell receptor beta chains were read from a single sample in a study of preoperative IRX-2 immunotherapy in early breast cancer. Clones were sequenced by immunoSEQ multiplex PCR, and TCRdb holds only the in-frame ones, with some missing. The sample has tens of thousands of clones, around 75% seen once. The sequences come from lymph node tissue, collected before IRX-2 immunotherapy. These receptors were collected from a human donor with breast cancer. The CDR3 runs from the conserved cysteine through the conserved F or W. D genes are given only for firm matches. Clone size, where shown, is once, few, many, or a class for clones that have expanded.

d_call	v_call	clone_size	j_call	cdr3_aa	cdr3_nt
NA	TRBV19	NA	TRBJ1-5	CASSQGDSPNQPQHF	TGTGCCAGTAGTCAAGGCGACAGCCCAAATCAGCCCCAGCATTTT
NA	TRBV23-1	few	TRBJ1-2	CASSRNLVDGGGGYTF	TGCGCCAGCAGTCGCAATCTCGTGGACGGGGGAGGAGGCTACACCTTC
NA	TRBV7-6	NA	TRBJ1-6	CASSFSGDGRNSPLHF	TGTGCCAGCAGCTTCTCAGGGGATGGTAGAAATTCACCCCTCCACTTT
NA	TRBV5-1	NA	TRBJ2-6	CASSLEGVGANVLTF	TGCGCCAGCAGCTTGGAAGGGGTTGGGGCCAACGTCCTGACTTTC
TRBD1	TRBV11-3	NA	TRBJ1-5	CASSLEPGGDQPQHF	TGTGCCAGCAGCCTGGAGCCAGGGGGTGATCAGCCCCAGCATTTT
NA	TRBV25-1	NA	TRBJ2-1	CASSPYRGGSSYNEQFF	TGTGCCAGCAGTCCCTATCGAGGGGGTAGCTCCTACAATGAGCAGTTCTTC
NA	TRBV15	once	TRBJ1-2	CATSRDGTRPLGPLDGYTF	TGTGCCACCAGCAGAGATGGCACCAGGCCATTGGGCCCTCTGGATGGCTACACCTTC
TRBD1	TRBV14	NA	TRBJ1-4	CASSKRLRQGFEKLFF	TGTGCCAGCAGCAAACGGTTGAGACAGGGGTTTGAAAAACTGTTTTTT
NA	TRBV23-1	once	TRBJ2-2	CASSGSETGELFF	TGCGCCAGCAGCGGCAGTGAGACCGGGGAGCTGTTTTTT
NA	TRBV11-3	NA	TRBJ1-5	CASSLVAGSNQPQHF	TGTGCCAGCAGCTTAGTGGCTGGGTCCAATCAGCCCCAGCATTTT
TRBD2	TRBV6-8	NA	TRBJ2-2	CASRSGGAVGELFF	TGTGCCAGCAGGAGCGGGGGGGCCGTCGGGGAGCTGTTTTTT
NA	TRBV7-5	once	TRBJ2-7	CASSSLGQGLSEQYF	TGTGCCAGCAGCTCCCTGGGACAGGGGTTAAGCGAGCAGTACTTC
TRBD1	TRBV6-8	NA	TRBJ2-3	CASRGQGKGDTQYF	TGTGCCAGCAGGGGACAGGGGAAGGGAGATACGCAGTATTTT
NA	TRBV6-8	NA	TRBJ1-3	CASSYSSPSGNTIYF	TGTGCCAGCAGTTACTCGAGTCCCTCTGGAAACACCATATATTTT
TRBD1	TRBV19	NA	TRBJ1-1	CASTPRGVGTTEAFF	TGTGCCAGTACCCCCAGGGGGGTTGGGACCACTGAAGCTTTCTTT
NA	TRBV6-8	NA	TRBJ1-3	CASSENSGNTIYF	TGTGCCAGCAGTGAGAATTCGGGAAACACCATATATTTT
NA	TRBV18	NA	TRBJ2-3	CASSRSTDTQYF	TGTGCCAGCTCTCGGAGCACAGATACGCAGTATTTT
NA	TRBV28	NA	TRBJ1-2	CASVSGQEGYTF	TGTGCCAGCGTATCGGGACAAGAGGGCTACACCTTC
NA	TRBV5-1	NA	TRBJ2-7	CASSGDQGLGIYEQYF	TGCGCCAGCAGCGGGGATCAGGGGTTGGGTATCTACGAGCAGTACTTC
NA	TRBV10-2	NA	TRBJ2-7	CASSRQDAYEQYF	TGCGCCAGCAGTAGGCAGGACGCCTACGAGCAGTACTTC
TRBD1	TRBV19	few	TRBJ1-5	CASSIGTGLGFSNQPQHF	TGTGCCAGTAGTATAGGGACAGGGTTAGGGTTCAGCAATCAGCCCCAGCATTTT
TRBD2	TRBV19	NA	TRBJ2-2	CASTPPGLGTGELFF	TGTGCCAGTACCCCCCCGGGACTAGGGACCGGGGAGCTGTTTTTT
TRBD1	TRBV5-1	NA	TRBJ1-1	CASSLAHGQDTEAFF	TGCGCCAGCAGCTTGGCCCACGGACAGGACACTGAAGCTTTCTTT
NA	TRBV5-1	NA	TRBJ2-5	CASSSGLGDRRGYQETQYF	TGCGCCAGCAGCTCGGGTCTAGGAGACAGAAGGGGGTACCAAGAGACCCAGTACTTC
NA	TRBV1	NA	TRBJ1-3	CASSQAWGNTIYF	TGCGCCAGCAGCCAAGCATGGGGAAACACCATATATTTT
NA	TRBV28	NA	TRBJ2-1	CASNRRGREQFF	TGTGCCAGCAACCGCAGGGGACGAGAGCAGTTCTTC
NA	TRBV11-3	few	TRBJ2-1	CASSLFSGTRQYNEQFF	TGTGCCAGCAGCCTTTTTAGCGGCACCCGTCAATACAATGAGCAGTTCTTC
NA	TRBV5-1	NA	TRBJ1-1	CASSSDGMNTEAFF	TGCGCCAGCAGCTCGGACGGAATGAACACTGAAGCTTTCTTT
NA	TRBV19	NA	TRBJ1-6	CASSNRGRNSPLHF	TGTGCCAGTAGTAATAGGGGGAGGAATTCACCCCTCCACTTT
TRBD1	TRBV14	once	TRBJ1-2	CASSQVRPGGVYGYTF	TGTGCCAGCAGCCAAGTTCGGCCAGGGGGTGTCTATGGCTACACCTTC
TRBD2	TRBV5-1	NA	TRBJ2-5	CASSLASGVEETQYF	TGCGCCAGCAGCTTGGCTAGCGGGGTGGAAGAGACCCAGTACTTC
TRBD1	TRBV6-8	once	TRBJ1-1	CAVTGTGGAGEAFF	TGTGCCGTTACCGGGACAGGGGGCGCGGGTGAAGCTTTCTTT
NA	TRBV6-8	medium-sized	TRBJ2-7	CASSYNRVYEQYF	TGTGCCAGCAGTTACAACAGGGTATACGAGCAGTACTTC
NA	TRBV10-1	NA	TRBJ1-2	CASSDGPYGYTF	TGCGCCAGCAGTGACGGACCCTATGGCTACACCTTC
TRBD1	TRBV6-8	NA	TRBJ1-4	CASRANQGVKIGEKLFF	TGTGCCAGCAGAGCAAACCAGGGGGTAAAAATAGGTGAAAAACTGTTTTTT
NA	TRBV6-8	NA	TRBJ1-3	CASRQRAGAPGNTIYF	TGTGCCAGCAGACAACGAGCCGGTGCGCCTGGAAACACCATATATTTT
TRBD2	TRBV5-1	once	TRBJ2-1	CASGLIPSSGGASGNEQFF	TGCGCCAGCGGCCTCATTCCCTCTAGCGGGGGGGCGTCGGGGAATGAGCAGTTCTTC
NA	TRBV5-1	NA	TRBJ2-3	CASSQRDVSRDTQYF	TGCGCCAGCAGCCAACGGGACGTCAGTAGGGATACGCAGTATTTT
TRBD2	TRBV28	NA	TRBJ2-1	CASTNAGGLNEQFF	TGTGCCAGCACCAATGCGGGGGGGCTCAATGAGCAGTTCTTC
NA	TRBV6-8	NA	TRBJ2-3	CASSERRGFTDTQYF	TGTGCCAGCAGTGAGAGGCGGGGCTTCACAGATACGCAGTATTTT
TRBD1	TRBV6-8	NA	TRBJ2-4	CASSPAGQGNIQYF	TGTGCCAGCAGTCCGGCGGGACAGGGAAACATTCAGTACTTC
NA	TRBV23-1	NA	TRBJ2-1	CASSQVGIPEQFF	TGCGCCAGCAGCCAAGTTGGCATTCCTGAGCAGTTCTTC
NA	TRBV6-8	NA	TRBJ1-2	CASTRQDRYGYTF	TGTGCCAGCACCCGACAGGATCGCTATGGCTACACCTTC